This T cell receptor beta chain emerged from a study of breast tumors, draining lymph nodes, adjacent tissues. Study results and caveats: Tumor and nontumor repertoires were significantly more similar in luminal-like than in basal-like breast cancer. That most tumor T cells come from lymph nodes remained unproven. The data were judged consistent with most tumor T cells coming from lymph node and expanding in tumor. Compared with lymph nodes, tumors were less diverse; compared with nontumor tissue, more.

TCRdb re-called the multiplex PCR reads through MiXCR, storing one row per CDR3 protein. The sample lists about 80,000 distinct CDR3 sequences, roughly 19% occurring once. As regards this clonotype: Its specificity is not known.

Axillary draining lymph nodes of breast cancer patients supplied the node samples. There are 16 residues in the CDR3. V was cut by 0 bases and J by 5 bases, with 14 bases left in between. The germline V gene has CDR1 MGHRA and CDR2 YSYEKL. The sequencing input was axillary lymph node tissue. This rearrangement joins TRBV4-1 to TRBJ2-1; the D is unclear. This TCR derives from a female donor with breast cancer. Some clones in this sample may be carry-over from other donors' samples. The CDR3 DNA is TGCGCCAGCAGCCAAGATATTACCCCCTGGGACAATGAGCAGTTCTTC. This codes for CASSQDITPWDNEQFF.